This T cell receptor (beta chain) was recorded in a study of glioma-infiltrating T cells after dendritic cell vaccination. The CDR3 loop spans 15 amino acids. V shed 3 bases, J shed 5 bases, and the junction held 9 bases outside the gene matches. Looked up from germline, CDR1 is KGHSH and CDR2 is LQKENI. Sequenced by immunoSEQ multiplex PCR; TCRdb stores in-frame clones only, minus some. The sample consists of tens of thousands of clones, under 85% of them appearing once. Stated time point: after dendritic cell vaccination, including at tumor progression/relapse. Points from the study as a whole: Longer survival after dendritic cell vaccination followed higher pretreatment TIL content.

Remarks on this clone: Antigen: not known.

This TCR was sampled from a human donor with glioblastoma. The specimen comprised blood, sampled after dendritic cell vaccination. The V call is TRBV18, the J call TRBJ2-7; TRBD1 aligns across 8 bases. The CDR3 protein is CASSPTGADNNEQYF. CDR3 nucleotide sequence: TGTGCCAGCTCACCGACAGGGGCTGATAACAACGAGCAGTACTTC.